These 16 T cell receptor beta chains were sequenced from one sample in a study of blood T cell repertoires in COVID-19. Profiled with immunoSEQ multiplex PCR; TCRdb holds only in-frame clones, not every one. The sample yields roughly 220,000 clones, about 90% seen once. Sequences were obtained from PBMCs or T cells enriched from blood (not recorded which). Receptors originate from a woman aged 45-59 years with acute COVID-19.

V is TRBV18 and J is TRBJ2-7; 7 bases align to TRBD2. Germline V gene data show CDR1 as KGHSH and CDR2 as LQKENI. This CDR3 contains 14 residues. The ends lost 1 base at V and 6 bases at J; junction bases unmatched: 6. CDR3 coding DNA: TGTGCCAGCTCACCACGGGCGGGAGAGAGCGAGCAGTACTTC. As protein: CASSPRAGESEQYF.

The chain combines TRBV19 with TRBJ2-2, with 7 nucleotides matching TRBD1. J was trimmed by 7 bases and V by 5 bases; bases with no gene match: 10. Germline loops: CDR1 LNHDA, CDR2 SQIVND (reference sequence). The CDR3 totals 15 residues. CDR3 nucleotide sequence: TGTGCCAGTAGTCCCTGGACAGGTTCAGGCGGGGAGCTGTTTTTT. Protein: CASSPWTGSGGELFF.

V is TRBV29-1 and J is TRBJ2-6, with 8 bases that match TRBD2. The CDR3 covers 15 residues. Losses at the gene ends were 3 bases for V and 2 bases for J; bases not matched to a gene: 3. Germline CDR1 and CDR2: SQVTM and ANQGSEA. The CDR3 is CSVDSGRTGANVLTF. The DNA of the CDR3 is TGCAGCGTTGACAGCGGGAGAACTGGGGCCAACGTCCTGACTTTC.

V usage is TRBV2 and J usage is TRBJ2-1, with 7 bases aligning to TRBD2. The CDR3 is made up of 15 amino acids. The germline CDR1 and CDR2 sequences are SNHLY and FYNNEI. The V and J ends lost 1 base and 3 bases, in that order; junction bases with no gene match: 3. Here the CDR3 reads CASSEVASGYNEQFF. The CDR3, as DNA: TGTGCCAGCAGTGAAGTGGCTAGCGGCTACAATGAGCAGTTCTTC.

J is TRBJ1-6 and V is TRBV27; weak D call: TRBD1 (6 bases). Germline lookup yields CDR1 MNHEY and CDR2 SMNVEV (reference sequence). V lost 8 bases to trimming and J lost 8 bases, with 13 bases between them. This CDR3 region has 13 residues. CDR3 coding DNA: TGTGCCAGCGGCTTGGGGGCTTATTCACCCCTCCACTTT. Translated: CASGLGAYSPLHF.

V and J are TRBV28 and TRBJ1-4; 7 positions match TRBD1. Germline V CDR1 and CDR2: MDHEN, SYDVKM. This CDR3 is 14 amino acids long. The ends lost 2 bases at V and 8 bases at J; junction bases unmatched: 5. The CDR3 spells CASSLGQVWEKLFF. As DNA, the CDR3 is TGTGCCAGCAGTTTAGGACAGGTGTGGGAAAAACTGTTTTTT.

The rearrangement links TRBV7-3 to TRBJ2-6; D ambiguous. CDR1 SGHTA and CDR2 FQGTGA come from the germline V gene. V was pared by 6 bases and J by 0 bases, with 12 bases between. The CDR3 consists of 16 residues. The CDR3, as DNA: TGTGCCAGCAGTTCTTACTTTATCTCTGGGGCCAACGTCCTGACTTTC. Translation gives CASSSYFISGANVLTF.

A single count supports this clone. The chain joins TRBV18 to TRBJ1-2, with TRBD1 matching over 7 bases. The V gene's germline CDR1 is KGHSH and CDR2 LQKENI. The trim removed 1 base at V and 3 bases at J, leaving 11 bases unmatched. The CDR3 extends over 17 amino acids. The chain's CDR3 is CASSPQSTQGGYYGYTF. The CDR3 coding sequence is TGTGCCAGCTCACCACAGTCAACCCAGGGGGGATACTATGGCTACACCTTC.

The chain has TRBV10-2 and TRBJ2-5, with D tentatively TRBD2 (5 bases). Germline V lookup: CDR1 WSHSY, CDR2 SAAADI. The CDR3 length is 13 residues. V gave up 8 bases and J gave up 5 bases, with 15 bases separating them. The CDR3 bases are TGCGCCAGCCGAGGTGCGGGTGGGGAGACCCAGTACTTC. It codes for CASRGAGGETQYF.

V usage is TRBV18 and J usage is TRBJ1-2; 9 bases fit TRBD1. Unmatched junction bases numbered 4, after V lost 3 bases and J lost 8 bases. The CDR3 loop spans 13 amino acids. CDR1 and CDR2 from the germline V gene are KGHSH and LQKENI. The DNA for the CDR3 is TGTGCCAGCTCACCGGGACAGGGATACGGCTACACCTTC. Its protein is CASSPGQGYGYTF.

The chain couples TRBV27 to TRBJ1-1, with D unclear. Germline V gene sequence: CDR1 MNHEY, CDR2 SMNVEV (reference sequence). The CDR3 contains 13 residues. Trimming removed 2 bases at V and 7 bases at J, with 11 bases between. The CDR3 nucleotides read TGTGCCAGCAGTTTAGGAACAGTGAGTGAAGCTTTCTTT. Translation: CASSLGTVSEAFF.

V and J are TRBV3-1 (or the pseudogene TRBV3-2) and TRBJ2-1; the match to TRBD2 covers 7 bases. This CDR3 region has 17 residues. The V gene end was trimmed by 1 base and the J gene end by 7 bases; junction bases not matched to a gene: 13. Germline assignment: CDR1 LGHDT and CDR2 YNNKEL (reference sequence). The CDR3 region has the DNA TGTGCCAGCAGCCAAGGGTCCTCGCTGCGGGAGTTGAATGAGCAGTTCTTC. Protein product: CASSQGSSLRELNEQFF.

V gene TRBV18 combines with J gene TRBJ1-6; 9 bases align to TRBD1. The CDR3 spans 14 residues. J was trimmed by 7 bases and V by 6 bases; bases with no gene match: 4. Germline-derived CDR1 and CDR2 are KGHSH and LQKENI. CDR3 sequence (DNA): TGTGCCAGCTCGAGGGACAGGGTAAATTCACCCCTCCACTTT. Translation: CASSRDRVNSPLHF.

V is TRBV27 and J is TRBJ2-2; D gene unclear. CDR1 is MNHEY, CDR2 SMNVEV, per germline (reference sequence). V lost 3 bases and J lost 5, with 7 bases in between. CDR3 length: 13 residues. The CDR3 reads CASSFGPTGELFF. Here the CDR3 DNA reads TGTGCCAGCAGTTTTGGGCCTACCGGGGAGCTGTTTTTT.

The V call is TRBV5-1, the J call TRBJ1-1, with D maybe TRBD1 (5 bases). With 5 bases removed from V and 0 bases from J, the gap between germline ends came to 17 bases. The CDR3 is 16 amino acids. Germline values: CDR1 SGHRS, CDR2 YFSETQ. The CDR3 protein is CASRSTGTGVNTEAFF. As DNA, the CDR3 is TGCGCCAGCAGATCGACCGGGACGGGGGTGAACACTGAAGCTTTCTTT.

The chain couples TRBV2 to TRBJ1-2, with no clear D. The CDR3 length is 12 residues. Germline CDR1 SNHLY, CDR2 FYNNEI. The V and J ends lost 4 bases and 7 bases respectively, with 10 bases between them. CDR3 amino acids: CASSVLERGYTF. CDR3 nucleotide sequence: TGTGCCAGCAGTGTCCTGGAGCGTGGCTACACCTTC.